The 26 T cell receptor beta chains reported below all come from one sample, sequenced in a study of blood T cells in healthy people across ages. With a J-beta primer mix and a sample-barcoded 5' primer, a second PCR ran roughly 6 to 11 cycles. TCRdb itself ran the 5' RACE reads through MiXCR, one entry per CDR3 protein. The sample has 1.5 million to 2 million distinct CDR3 sequences; 28% are singletons. Input material: blood. All receptors derive from a woman aged 25 to 39 in good health.

The chain uses TRBV5-1 and TRBJ2-1, with TRBD2 matching over 8 bases. V shed 0 bases and J 1 base; nucleotides not matched to a gene: 6. Germline CDR1 SGHRS, CDR2 YFSETQ. The CDR3 sequence is 17 residues long. The CDR3 sequence: CASSLVAGTPSYNEQFF. In DNA form, the CDR3 reads TGCGCCAGCAGCTTGGTAGCGGGAACCCCATCCTACAATGAGCAGTTCTTC. Complete variable domain (other parts from reference TRBV5-1 and TRBJ2-1): KAGVTQTPRYLIKTRGQQVTLSCSPISGHRSVSWYQQTPGQGLQFLFEYFSETQRNKGNFPGRFSGRQFSNSRSEMNVSTLELGDSALYLCASSLVAGTPSYNEQFFGPGTRLTVL.

The chain recombines TRBV12-3 or TRBV12-4 with TRBJ1-3; TRBD1 aligns across 8 bases. The CDR3 runs 20 residues. Losses at the gene ends were 5 bases for V and 0 bases for J; bases not matched to a gene: 18. In DNA, the CDR3 is TGTGCCAGCAGTCCCAACCCCCTCCCGGGACAGGCCTACTCTGGAAACACCATATATTTT. Encoded protein: CASSPNPLPGQAYSGNTIYF.

V gene TRBV14 combines with J gene TRBJ1-2, with 7 bases that match TRBD1. The CDR3 consists of 15 residues. Germline V gene sequence: CDR1 SGHDN, CDR2 FVKESK. After removal of 2 bases from V and 8 bases from J, the junction contained 11 bases not matched to a gene. The CDR3 here is CASSQRTGQREGYTF. CDR3 bases: TGTGCCAGCAGCCAACGGACAGGCCAAAGGGAGGGCTACACCTTC.

CDR3 DNA: TGTGCCAGCAGCAAAGGAGATAAGGAGACAGCAGCCACCGGTGAGCTGTTTTTT. Its protein is CASSKGDKETAATGELFF. The rearrangement links TRBV21-1 to TRBJ2-2; TRBD1, the D gene given by the table, was not confirmed from the DNA. TRBV21-1 is described as a pseudogene. The CDR3 is 18 residues long.

This clonotype was counted between two and nine times. The chain carries TRBV6-2 or TRBV6-3 and TRBJ2-5; no clear D. From germline, CDR1 is MNHEY and CDR2 SVGEGT. V was cut by 2 bases and J by 1 base, with 5 bases left in between. This CDR3 comprises 13 residues. In nucleotides, the CDR3 is TGTGCCAGCAGTTACCAGCTCCAAGAGACCCAGTACTTC. The encoded protein is CASSYQLQETQYF.

The rearrangement joins TRBV2 to TRBJ2-1; D is perhaps TRBD1 or TRBD2 (5 bases each). The ends were cut back, 7 bases at V and 5 bases at J, with 15 bases in the middle. Germline CDR1 reads SNHLY; CDR2 reads FYNNEI. CDR3 size: 14 residues. In DNA form, the CDR3 reads TGTGCCAGCAAGGACCAGGGAGTCGACAATGAGCAGTTCTTC. It is translated as CASKDQGVDNEQFF. The whole variable domain, remainder taken from reference TRBV2 and TRBJ2-1, is EPEVTQTPSHQVTQMGQEVILRCVPISNHLYFYWYRQILGQKVEFLVSFYNNEISEKSEIFDDQFSVERPDGSNFTLKIRSTKLEDSAMYFCASKDQGVDNEQFFGPGTRLTVL.

This clonotype appeared a few times. The rearrangement links TRBV9 to TRBJ1-4; 9 bases are a match to TRBD1. Germline assignment: CDR1 SGDLS and CDR2 YYNGEE. V dropped 6 bases and J dropped 5; count of bases not matched to a gene: 8. The CDR3 has 15 residues. The CDR3: CASNFSGQGNEKLFF. CDR3 DNA: TGTGCCAGCAACTTCAGCGGACAGGGGAATGAAAAACTGTTTTTT.

Ten or more counts support this clonotype. The chain has TRBV12-3 or TRBV12-4 and TRBJ1-2; unclear D gene. V gave up 7 bases and J gave up 0 bases, with 6 bases separating them. This CDR3 is 12 amino acids long. The CDR3 DNA follows: TGTGCCAGCACTAAAGCTAACTATGGCTACACCTTC. This sequence encodes CASTKANYGYTF.

The V gene is TRBV7-2, the J gene TRBJ2-3; TRBD2 matches 7 bases. This CDR3 spans 13 amino acids. Per the germline V gene, CDR1 is SGHTA and CDR2 is FQGNSA. V was pared by 3 bases and J by 13 bases, with 10 bases of the junction left unmatched. The CDR3 nucleotides read TGTGCCAGCAGCTTTGGCCAGGGAGGGTGGGAGTATTTT. Protein sequence: CASSFGQGGWEYF.

The sample holds a few counts of this clonotype. The gene calls are TRBV5-5 and TRBJ2-3; D may match TRBD1 or TRBD2 (5 bases each). V was pared by 4 bases and J by 2 bases, with 14 bases between. The CDR3 extends over 15 amino acids. Germline CDR1 is SGHKS and CDR2 is YYEKEE (reference sequence). Written as DNA, the CDR3 is TGTGCCAGCAGCGACGGGACGGTACTCACAGATACGCAGTATTTT. Translating it yields CASSDGTVLTDTQYF.

Notes on this clonotype: A clone one base away is much larger, so this may be a read error. The CDR3 loop is CASRNRQETQYF. CDR3 coding DNA: TGTGCCAGCAGGAACCGGCAAGAGACCCAGTACTTC. The chain links TRBV7-2 to TRBJ2-5; D is undetermined. Trimming left V 6 bases short and J 2 bases short, with 7 bases between. There are 12 residues in the CDR3. The germline CDR1 and CDR2 sequences are SGHTA and FQGNSA.

This chain connects TRBV10-3 to TRBJ2-3; TRBD2 matches 9 bases. J was trimmed by 2 bases and V by 2 bases; bases with no gene match: 5. This CDR3 has 16 amino acids. Per the germline V gene, CDR1 is ENHRY and CDR2 is SYGVKD. CDR3 bases: TGTGCCATCAGTGAGCCGCGGGGGGGAGTCACAGATACGCAGTATTTT. Its translation is CAISEPRGGVTDTQYF.

This chain links TRBV9 with TRBJ2-3; D remains ambiguous. The germline V gene encodes CDR1 SGDLS and CDR2 YYNGEE. Between the trimmed V and J ends, which lost 0 bases and 0 bases, there was a span of 11 bases. This CDR3 spans 16 amino acids. The CDR3 loop is CASSVDASVSTDTQYF. For the CDR3, the DNA is TGTGCCAGCAGCGTAGACGCCTCGGTGAGCACAGATACGCAGTATTTT.

This clonotype turned up a few times. This rearrangement joins TRBV9 to TRBJ2-4, with a weak D call TRBD2 (6 bases). The end of the DNA aligns better with TRBJ2-7, so the J call may be wrong. This CDR3 region has 15 residues. Per germline, CDR1 SGDLS and CDR2 YYNGEE. The CDR3 nucleotides are TGTGCCAGCAGCGTAGGGAGTAGCGGACGCTACGAGCAGTACTTC. This gives the protein CASSVGSSGRYEQYF.

Only a few counts were recorded for this clonotype. In nucleotides, the CDR3 is TGCGCCAGCAGTGAGTCCAAGGGGAGTGAAGCTTTCTTT. As protein: CASSESKGSEAFF. The chain joins TRBV10-2 to TRBJ1-1, with D possibly being TRBD1 (5 bases). The CDR3 spans 13 residues. V was pared by 0 bases and J by 7 bases, with 9 bases between. Per the germline V gene, CDR1 is WSHSY and CDR2 is SAAADI.

The gene calls are TRBV5-1 and TRBJ1-2; possibly TRBD1 for D (6 bases). CDR1 and CDR2 (germline): SGHRS, YFSETQ. The V end was cut by 2 bases, the J end by 4 bases, with 12 bases between. The CDR3 consists of 14 residues. As DNA, the CDR3 is TGCGCCAGCAGCTTACAACAGGGTCCCTATGGCTACACCTTC. Protein product: CASSLQQGPYGYTF.

This clonotype came up many times. The rearrangement uses TRBV5-5 and TRBJ2-7, with D perhaps TRBD2 (6 bases). Trimming pared 0 bases from V and 2 bases from J, leaving 12 bases between. The CDR3 is 15 amino acids. The V gene's germline CDR1 is SGHKS and CDR2 YYEKEE (reference sequence). The CDR3 DNA reads TGTGCCAGCAGCTTGGATCCGGGGAGGACCTACGAGCAGTACTTC. Encoded protein: CASSLDPGRTYEQYF.

This clonotype was picked up many times. The genes are TRBV5-1 and TRBJ2-3; 7 bases are shared with TRBD2. Losses at the gene ends were 4 bases for V and 0 bases for J; bases not matched to a gene: 2. CDR1 SGHRS and CDR2 YFSETQ come from the germline V gene. The CDR3 consists of 14 residues. The CDR3 DNA sequence: TGCGCCAGCAGCCTTAGCGGGAGCACAGATACGCAGTATTTT. It encodes CASSLSGSTDTQYF.

The chain couples TRBV18 to TRBJ2-5; weak D call: TRBD1 (6 bases). V lost 1 base and J 4 bases, leaving 10 bases between the germline ends. From germline, CDR1 is KGHSH and CDR2 LQKENI. The CDR3 sequence is 14 residues long. This chain's CDR3 is CASSPRGLLETQYF. As DNA, the CDR3 is TGTGCCAGCTCACCACGGGGGCTGTTAGAGACCCAGTACTTC.

The chain joins TRBV20-1 to TRBJ2-1, with TRBD2 identical over 11 bases. The CDR3 consists of 14 residues. In germline, CDR1 is DFQATT, CDR2 SNEGSKA (reference sequence). The J segment lost 7 bases and the V segment lost 5 bases, leaving 7 bases of the junction unmatched. CDR3 nucleotides: TGCAGTGCTCTTAGCGGGGGGGCGGAAAATGAGCAGTTCTTC. This codes for CSALSGGAENEQFF.

CDR3 bases: TGTGCCAGCAGCCATAGCGGGGGGGCTCAGGAGACCCAGTACTTC. Translating gives CASSHSGGAQETQYF. J is TRBJ2-5 and V is TRBV7-2; 11 nucleotides agree with TRBD2. The V gene's germline CDR1 is SGHTA and CDR2 FQGNSA. The junction had 7 bases not matched to a gene; V was cut back by 5 bases and J by 5 bases. The CDR3 totals 15 residues. The full variable domain, completed using reference TRBV7-2 and TRBJ2-5, is GAGVSQSPSNKVTEKGKDVELRCDPISGHTALYWYRQSLGQGLEFLIYFQGNSAPDKSGLPSDRFSAERTGGSVSTLTIQRTQQEDSAVYLCASSHSGGAQETQYFGPGTRLLVL.

This clonotype appeared many times. J is TRBJ2-1 and V is TRBV29-1; D ambiguous. Trimming cost V 0 bases and J 0 bases, with 15 bases left between them. Germline CDR1 is SQVTM and CDR2 is ANQGSEA. The length of the CDR3 is 17 residues. This CDR3 reads CSVEERKVSLSYNEQFF. The CDR3, as DNA: TGCAGCGTTGAAGAAAGGAAGGTCTCCCTCTCCTACAATGAGCAGTTCTTC.

The chain links TRBV20-1 to TRBJ1-1; a possible D gene is TRBD1 (6 bases). The germline V gene encodes CDR1 DFQATT and CDR2 SNEGSKA (reference sequence). This CDR3 is 14 amino acids long. V gave up 6 bases and J gave up 3 bases, with 17 bases separating them. CDR3 coding DNA: TGCAGTGCCCTCCGAGGGGGGGCGGACACTGAAGCTTTCTTT. It is translated as CSALRGGADTEAFF.

V usage is TRBV29-1 and J usage is TRBJ2-7; 10 nucleotides line up with TRBD2. The germline V gene encodes CDR1 SQVTM and CDR2 ANQGSEA. The CDR3 is made up of 16 amino acids. V gave up 4 bases and J gave up 7 bases; unmatched junction bases: 16. The CDR3 DNA is TGCAGCGTTGTCTTTCCCCAGCGGGGGGGAGTCAATGAGCAGTACTTC. Protein product: CSVVFPQRGGVNEQYF.

This clonotype occurred a few times. CDR3 sequence (DNA): TGTGCCACCAGTGCAAGCGGGGGAAACACAGATACGCAGTATTTT. Protein: CATSASGGNTDTQYF. The chain carries TRBV24-1 and TRBJ2-3, with TRBD2 matching 8 bases. Germline values: CDR1 KGHDR, CDR2 SFDVKD. The CDR3 consists of 15 residues. The trim removed 5 bases at V and 2 bases at J, leaving 5 bases unmatched.

V gene TRBV7-9 combines with J gene TRBJ1-2; D perhaps matches TRBD1 (5 bases). V was trimmed by 3 bases and J by 4 bases, leaving 12 bases between them. Germline V gene sequence: CDR1 SEHNR, CDR2 FQNEAQ (reference sequence). CDR3 length equals 14 residues. In DNA form, the CDR3 reads TGTGCCAGCAGCTTTCGACAGCCCGCCTATGGCTACACCTTC. It specifies CASSFRQPAYGYTF.